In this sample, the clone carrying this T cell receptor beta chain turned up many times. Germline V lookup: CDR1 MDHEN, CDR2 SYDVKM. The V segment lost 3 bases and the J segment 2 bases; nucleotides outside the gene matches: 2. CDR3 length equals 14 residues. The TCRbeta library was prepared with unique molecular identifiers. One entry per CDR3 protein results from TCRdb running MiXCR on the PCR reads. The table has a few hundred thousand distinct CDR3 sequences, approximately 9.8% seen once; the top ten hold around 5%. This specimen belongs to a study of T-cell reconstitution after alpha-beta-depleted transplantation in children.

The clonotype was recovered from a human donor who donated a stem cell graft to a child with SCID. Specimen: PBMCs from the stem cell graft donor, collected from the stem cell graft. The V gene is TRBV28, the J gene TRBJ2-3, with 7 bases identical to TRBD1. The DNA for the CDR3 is TGTGCCAGCAGTTTGGACAGGCCCACAGATACGCAGTATTTT. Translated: CASSLDRPTDTQYF.